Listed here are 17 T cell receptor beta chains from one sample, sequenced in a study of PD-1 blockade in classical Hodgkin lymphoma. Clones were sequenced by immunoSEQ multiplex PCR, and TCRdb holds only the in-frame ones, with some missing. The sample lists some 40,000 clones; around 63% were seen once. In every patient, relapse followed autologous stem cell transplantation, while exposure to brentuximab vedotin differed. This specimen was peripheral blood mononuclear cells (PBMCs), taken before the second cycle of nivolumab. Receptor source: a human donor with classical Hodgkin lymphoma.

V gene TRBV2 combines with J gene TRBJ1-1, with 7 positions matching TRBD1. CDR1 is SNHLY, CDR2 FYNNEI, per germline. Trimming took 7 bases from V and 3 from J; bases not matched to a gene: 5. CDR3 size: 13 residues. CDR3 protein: CASNRDRDTEAFF. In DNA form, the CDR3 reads TGTGCCAGCAACAGAGACAGGGACACTGAAGCTTTCTTT.

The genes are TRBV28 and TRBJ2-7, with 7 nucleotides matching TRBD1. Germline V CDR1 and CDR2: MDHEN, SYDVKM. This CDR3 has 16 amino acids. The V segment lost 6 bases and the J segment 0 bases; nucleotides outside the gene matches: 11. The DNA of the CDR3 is TGTGCCAGCAGCCGACGAGGGGGCTTAACCTCCTACGAGCAGTACTTC. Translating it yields CASSRRGGLTSYEQYF.

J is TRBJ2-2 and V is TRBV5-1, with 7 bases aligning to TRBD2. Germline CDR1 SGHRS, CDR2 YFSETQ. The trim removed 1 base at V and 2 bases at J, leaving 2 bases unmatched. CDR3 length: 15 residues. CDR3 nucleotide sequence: TGCGCCAGCAGCTTGCCAGCGGGAAACACCGGGGAGCTGTTTTTT. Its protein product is CASSLPAGNTGELFF.

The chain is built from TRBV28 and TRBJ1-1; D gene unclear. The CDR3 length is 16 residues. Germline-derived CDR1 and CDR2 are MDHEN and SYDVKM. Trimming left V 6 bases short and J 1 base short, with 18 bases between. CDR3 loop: CASSPPPEIANTEAFF. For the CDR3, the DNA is TGTGCCAGCAGCCCCCCGCCGGAGATCGCGAACACTGAAGCTTTCTTT.

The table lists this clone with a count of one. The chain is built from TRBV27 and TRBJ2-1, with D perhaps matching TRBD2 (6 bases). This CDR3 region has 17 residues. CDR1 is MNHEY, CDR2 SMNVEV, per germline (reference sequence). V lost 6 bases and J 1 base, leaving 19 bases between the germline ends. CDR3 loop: CASRFLASGNSYNEQFF. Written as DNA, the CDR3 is TGTGCCAGCAGATTCCTAGCGTCGGGCAATTCCTACAATGAGCAGTTCTTC.

CDR3 bases: TGTGCCAGCAGCCCACAAGGAAGGACGGCTACCGGGGAGCTGTTTTTT. This codes for CASSPQGRTATGELFF. V usage is TRBV7-3 and J usage is TRBJ2-2; D is unresolved. Germline V gene data show CDR1 as SGHTA and CDR2 as FQGTGA. The CDR3 extends over 16 amino acids. V lost 5 bases to trimming and J lost 5 bases, with 18 bases between them.

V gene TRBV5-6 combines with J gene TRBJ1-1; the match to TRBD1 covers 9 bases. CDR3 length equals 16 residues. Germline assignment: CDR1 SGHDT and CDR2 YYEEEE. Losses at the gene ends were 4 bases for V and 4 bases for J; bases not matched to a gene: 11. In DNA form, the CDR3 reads TGTGCCAGCAGCACGGGGGACAGGGTGAGAATCACTGAAGCTTTCTTT. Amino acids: CASSTGDRVRITEAFF.

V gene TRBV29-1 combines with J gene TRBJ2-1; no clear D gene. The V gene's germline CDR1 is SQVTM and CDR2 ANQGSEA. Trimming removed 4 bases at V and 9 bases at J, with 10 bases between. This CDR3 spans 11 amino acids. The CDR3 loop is CSVVRQVEQFF. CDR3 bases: TGCAGCGTTGTAAGGCAGGTTGAGCAGTTCTTC.

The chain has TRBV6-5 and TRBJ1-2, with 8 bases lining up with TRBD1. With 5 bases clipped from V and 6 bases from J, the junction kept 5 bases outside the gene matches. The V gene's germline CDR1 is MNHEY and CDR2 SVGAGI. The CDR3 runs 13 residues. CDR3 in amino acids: CASSDRGRDGYTF. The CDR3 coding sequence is TGTGCCAGCAGTGACAGGGGTAGGGATGGCTACACCTTC.

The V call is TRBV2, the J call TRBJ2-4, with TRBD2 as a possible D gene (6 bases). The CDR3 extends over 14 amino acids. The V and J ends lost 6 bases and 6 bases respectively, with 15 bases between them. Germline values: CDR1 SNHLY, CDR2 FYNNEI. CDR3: CASRNAGGRNIQYF. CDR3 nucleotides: TGTGCCAGCAGGAATGCTGGGGGGAGAAACATTCAGTACTTC.

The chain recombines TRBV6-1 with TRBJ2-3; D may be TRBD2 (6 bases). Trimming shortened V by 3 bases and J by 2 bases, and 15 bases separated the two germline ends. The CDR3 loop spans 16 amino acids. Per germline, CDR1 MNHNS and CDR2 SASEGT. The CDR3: CASSEVGGANTDTQYF. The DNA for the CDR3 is TGTGCCAGCAGTGAGGTCGGAGGGGCCAACACAGATACGCAGTATTTT.

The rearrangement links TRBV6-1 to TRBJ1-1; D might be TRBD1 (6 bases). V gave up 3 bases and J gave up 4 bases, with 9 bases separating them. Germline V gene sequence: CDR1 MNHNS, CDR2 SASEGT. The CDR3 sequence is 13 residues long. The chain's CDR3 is CASSDSGVTEAFF. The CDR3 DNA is TGTGCCAGCAGTGATTCAGGGGTCACTGAAGCTTTCTTT.

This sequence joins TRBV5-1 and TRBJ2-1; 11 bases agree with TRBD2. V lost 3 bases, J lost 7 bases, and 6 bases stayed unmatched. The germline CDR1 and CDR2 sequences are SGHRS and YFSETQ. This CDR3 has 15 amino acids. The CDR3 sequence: CASSSLAGGRNEQFF. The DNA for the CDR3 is TGCGCCAGCAGCTCCCTAGCGGGAGGACGTAATGAGCAGTTCTTC. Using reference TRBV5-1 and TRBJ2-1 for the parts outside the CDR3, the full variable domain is KAGVTQTPRYLIKTRGQQVTLSCSPISGHRSVSWYQQTPGQGLQFLFEYFSETQRNKGNFPGRFSGRQFSNSRSEMNVSTLELGDSALYLCASSSLAGGRNEQFFGPGTRLTVL.

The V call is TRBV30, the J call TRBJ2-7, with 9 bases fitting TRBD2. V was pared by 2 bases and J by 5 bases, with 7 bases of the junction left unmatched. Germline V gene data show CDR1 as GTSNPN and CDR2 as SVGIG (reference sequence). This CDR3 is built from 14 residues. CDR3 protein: CAWSRVAGAHEQYF. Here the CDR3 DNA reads TGTGCCTGGAGTCGAGTAGCGGGGGCCCACGAGCAGTACTTC.

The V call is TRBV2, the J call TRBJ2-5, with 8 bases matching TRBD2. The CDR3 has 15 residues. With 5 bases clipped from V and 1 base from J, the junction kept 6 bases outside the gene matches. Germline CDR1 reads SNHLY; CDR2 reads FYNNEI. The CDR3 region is CASSPGGPGQETQYF. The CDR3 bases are TGTGCCAGCAGTCCGGGGGGGCCGGGCCAAGAGACCCAGTACTTC.

The CDR3 DNA reads TGTGCCAGCAGCTTAGTATCTCTGGCGGGGGTCGCGGTTGAGCAGTTCTTC. Its translation: CASSLVSLAGVAVEQFF. The chain has TRBV11-2 and TRBJ2-1; TRBD2 aligns across 7 bases. J gave up 9 bases and V 1 base, and 15 bases lay outside the gene matches. Germline lookup yields CDR1 SGHAT and CDR2 FQNNGV. The CDR3 runs to 17 residues.

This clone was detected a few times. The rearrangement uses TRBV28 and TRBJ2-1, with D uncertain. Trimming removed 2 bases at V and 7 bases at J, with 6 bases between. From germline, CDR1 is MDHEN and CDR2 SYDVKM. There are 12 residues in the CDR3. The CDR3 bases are TGTGCCAGCAGTTTAAATCGTAATGAGCAGTTCTTC. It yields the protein CASSLNRNEQFF.